Following are 9 T cell receptor beta chains from one sample sequenced in a study of neurological immune-mediated disorders. TCRdb redid the calling of the 5' RACE reads with MiXCR, one entry per CDR3 protein. This repertoire shows tens of thousands of distinct CDR3 sequences, around 3.6% found once; its top ten account for 1.5% to 2%. Sequencing was carried out using PBMCs. All receptors derive from a man in his thirties or forties with multiple sclerosis.

In this sample, this clonotype turned up many times. The V and J genes are TRBV15 and TRBJ2-7; a possible D gene is TRBD2 (6 bases). This CDR3 spans 14 amino acids. V lost 0 bases to trimming and J lost 6 bases, with 12 bases between them. Germline CDR1 is LNHNV and CDR2 is YYDKDF (reference sequence). The DNA of the CDR3 is TGTGCCACCAGCAGAGATCAGGAGGGGAGCGAGCAGTACTTC. Translating it yields CATSRDQEGSEQYF.

The chain links TRBV20-1 to TRBJ2-2; D gene unclear. Per the germline V gene, CDR1 is DFQATT and CDR2 is SNEGSKA (reference sequence). CDR3 length equals 14 residues. V dropped 6 bases and J dropped 0 bases, with 11 bases sitting between them. The CDR3 region has the DNA TGCAGTGCCCTGGACGGTTCGAACACCGGGGAGCTGTTTTTT. It translates to CSALDGSNTGELFF.

This clonotype has ten or more counts. The chain joins TRBV3-1 to TRBJ2-7, with D possibly TRBD1 on 6 matching bases. V lost 4 bases and J lost 3, with 10 bases in between. The CDR3 is made up of 13 amino acids. The V gene's germline CDR1 is LGHDT and CDR2 YNNKEL (reference sequence). The DNA of the CDR3 is TGTGCCAGCAGCCTCCAAGGGGGCTACGAGCAGTACTTC. It yields the protein CASSLQGGYEQYF.

This clonotype was observed many times. The chain is built from TRBV18 and TRBJ2-7, with D hard to call. In germline, CDR1 is KGHSH, CDR2 LQKENI. The CDR3 has 12 amino acids. Trimming left V 3 bases short and J 2 bases short, with 5 bases between. The CDR3 loop is CASSPSTYEQYF. As DNA, the CDR3 is TGTGCCAGCTCACCGTCAACCTACGAGCAGTACTTC.

At least ten counts were recorded for this clonotype. The chain joins TRBV10-2 to TRBJ2-7, with 8 bases that match TRBD1. V lost 5 bases and J lost 2; bases outside the gene matches: 5. The CDR3 covers 14 residues. Germline-derived CDR1 and CDR2 are WSHSY and SAAADI. The CDR3: CASSQDRVTYEQYF. The CDR3 coding sequence is TGCGCCAGCAGTCAGGACAGGGTGACCTACGAGCAGTACTTC.

This clonotype was recorded at least ten times. The rearrangement uses TRBV2 and TRBJ2-1; tentatively, D is TRBD2 (6 bases). Germline V lookup: CDR1 SNHLY, CDR2 FYNNEI. This CDR3 has 16 residues. Trimming left V 5 bases short and J 8 bases short, with 22 bases between. The CDR3 DNA sequence: TGTGCCAGCAGTCCCGTGATCGCGTCAGGGACTTATGAGCAGTTCTTC. Translation: CASSPVIASGTYEQFF.

Many counts were recorded for this clonotype. The rearrangement joins TRBV9 to TRBJ1-3; unclear D gene. Germline CDR1 is SGDLS and CDR2 is YYNGEE. Trimming cost V 0 bases and J 0 bases, with 13 bases left between them. The CDR3 consists of 17 residues. The CDR3 sequence: CASSVDVGINSGNTIYF. CDR3 nucleotide sequence: TGTGCCAGCAGCGTAGATGTTGGGATCAACTCTGGAAACACCATATATTTT.

This clonotype was counted ten times or more. This chain joins TRBV7-8 and TRBJ1-1; no firm D call. Germline assignment: CDR1 SGHVS and CDR2 FQNEAQ. This CDR3 has 15 amino acids. The germline V and J ends were trimmed by 4 bases and 0 bases, with 12 bases remaining between them. CDR3 nucleotides: TGTGCCAGCAGCTCGCGAATGGGGTTGAACACTGAAGCTTTCTTT. This sequence encodes CASSSRMGLNTEAFF.

This clonotype was counted at least ten times. J is TRBJ1-1 and V is TRBV27; 7 bases match TRBD1. CDR1 is MNHEY, CDR2 SMNVEV, per germline (reference sequence). There are 14 residues in the CDR3. The V segment lost 5 bases and the J segment 3 bases; nucleotides outside the gene matches: 6. The CDR3 DNA is TGTGCCAGCAGTGTCAGGGGGGGGGACACTGAAGCTTTCTTT. This translates into CASSVRGGDTEAFF.